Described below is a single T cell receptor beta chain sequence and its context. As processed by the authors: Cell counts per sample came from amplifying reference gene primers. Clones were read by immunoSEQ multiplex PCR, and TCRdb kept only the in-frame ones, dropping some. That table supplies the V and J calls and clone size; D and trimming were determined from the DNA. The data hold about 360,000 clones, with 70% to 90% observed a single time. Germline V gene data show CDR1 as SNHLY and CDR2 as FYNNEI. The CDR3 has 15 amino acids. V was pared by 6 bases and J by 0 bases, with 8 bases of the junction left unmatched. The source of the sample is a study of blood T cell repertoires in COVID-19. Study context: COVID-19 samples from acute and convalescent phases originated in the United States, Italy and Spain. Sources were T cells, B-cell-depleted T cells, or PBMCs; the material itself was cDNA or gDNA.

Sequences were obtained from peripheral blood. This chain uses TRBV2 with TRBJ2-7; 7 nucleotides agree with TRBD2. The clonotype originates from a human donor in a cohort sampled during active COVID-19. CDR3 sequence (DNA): TGTGCCAGCAGGATAGCGGGTTATAGCTCCTACGAGCAGTACTTC. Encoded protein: CASRIAGYSSYEQYF.